A selection of T cell receptor beta chains follows, all from one sample in a study of T cell responses to AZD1222 COVID-19 vaccine. Only in-frame clones appear in the TCRdb table, and some are missing; sequencing was by immunoSEQ multiplex PCR. The sample shows more than 250,000 clones, roughly 93% of them seen only once. The sample in question was peripheral blood, obtained on day 0 of AZD1222 vaccination. These receptors originate from an adult in good health. CDR3s include the opening cysteine and the closing phenylalanine or tryptophan. D genes are given only for firm matches. For some rows the clone size is stated as once, few or many, or as a class when expanded; others skip it.

>TRBJ1-2|TRBV27|once|-
TGTGCCAGCAGTCCCGGGGGGGTGGGTGGCTACACCTTC
CASSPGGVGGYTF
>TRBJ2-3|TRBV29-1|-|-
TGCAGCGCAGGGGCCACAGATACGCAGTATTTT
CSAGATDTQYF
>TRBJ1-2|TRBV20-1|-|-
TGCAGTGCGAGTGAAGGTTTGGGCTACACCTTC
CSASEGLGYTF
>TRBJ1-1|TRBV7-9|-|-
TGTGCCAGCAGCTTTATTAGCAGGATGAACACTGAAGCTTTCTTT
CASSFISRMNTEAFF
>TRBJ1-1|TRBV6-2/TRBV6-3|-|-
TGTGCCAGCAGTTCGCTACAGTTGAACACTGAAGCTTTCTTT
CASSSLQLNTEAFF
>TRBJ1-6|TRBV7-9|-|-
TGTGCCAGCAGCCTGAGGGGGGACGGTCGAAATTCACCCCTCCACTTT
CASSLRGDGRNSPLHF
>TRBJ1-2|TRBV27|few|-
TGTGCCACCCGGGGCGGCTATGGCTACACCTTC
CATRGGYGYTF
>TRBJ2-7|TRBV7-2|-|TRBD1
TGTGCCAGCAGCCCGCCGGGACAGGGCTACGAGCAGTACTTC
CASSPPGQGYEQYF
>TRBJ2-1|TRBV25-1|once|-
TGTGCCAGCAGTGCCTCTAGCGCTAAGAGGCAGTTCTTC
CASSASSAKRQFF
>TRBJ2-1|TRBV10-3|-|TRBD2
TGTGCCATCAGCGGCATGGGAACTAGCGGAGGAAGCTCCTACAATGAGCAGTTCTTC
CAISGMGTSGGSSYNEQFF
>TRBJ1-1|TRBV3-1/TRBV3-2|-|-
TGTGCCAGCAGCCAAGGGACGAGGACTGAAGCTTTCTTT
CASSQGTRTEAFF
>TRBJ2-5|TRBV2|-|TRBD2
TGTGCCAGCAGTATGACTAGCGGACAAGAGACCCAGTACTTC
CASSMTSGQETQYF
>TRBJ1-1|TRBV5-1|-|TRBD1
TGCGCCAGCAGCTTACAGGGGGCTGACACTGAAGCTTTCTTT
CASSLQGADTEAFF
>TRBJ2-7|TRBV5-1|-|-
TGCGCCAGCAGCTCCCGAGTGGGGTACGAGCAGTACTTC
CASSSRVGYEQYF
>TRBJ2-7|TRBV7-9|-|TRBD2
TGTGCCAGCAGCAAGGGGACTAGCGGGACGGAGTGGGAGCAGTACTTC
CASSKGTSGTEWEQYF
>TRBJ2-7|TRBV5-6|few|-
TGTGCCAGCAGCTTGGCCCCCAAAATCTGGAGGCTCTCCTACGAGCAGTACTTC
CASSLAPKIWRLSYEQYF
>TRBJ1-1|TRBV9|-|-
TGTGCCAGCAGCGCCTCCAAGGAGACTGAAGCTTTCTTT
CASSASKETEAFF
>TRBJ2-2|TRBV4-2|-|TRBD2
TGTGCCAGCAGCCAAGATCCCAGCGGGAGTGTCGGGGAGCTGTTTTTT
CASSQDPSGSVGELFF
>TRBJ2-7|TRBV5-1|-|TRBD2
TGCGCCAGCAGCCCCAGCGGGGGGTCCAAGTACGAGCAGTACTTC
CASSPSGGSKYEQYF
>TRBJ2-3|TRBV28|-|TRBD2
TGTGCCAGCAGACCAGCGGGGATATCGAATACGCAGTATTTT
CASRPAGISNTQYF
>TRBJ1-5|TRBV18|few|TRBD1
TGTGCCAGCTCACCGGGACAGCCTTATAGCAATCAGCCCCAGCATTTT
CASSPGQPYSNQPQHF
>TRBJ2-2|TRBV7-9|once|-
TGTGCCACCTTCACCGGGGAGCTGTTTTTT
CATFTGELFF
>TRBJ1-2|TRBV28|-|-
TGTGCCAGCAGTCTTAGACACGGCGGCTACACCTTC
CASSLRHGGYTF
>TRBJ2-1|TRBV3-1/TRBV3-2|-|-
TGTGCCAGCAGCCAACGAGGGGCGGCGGGCAATGAGCAGTTCTTC
CASSQRGAAGNEQFF
>TRBJ2-7|TRBV3-1/TRBV3-2|-|TRBD1
TGTGCCAGCAGCTACGGACAGGGATCGTTCTACGAGCAGTACTTC
CASSYGQGSFYEQYF
>TRBJ1-2|TRBV7-9|-|TRBD1
TGTGCCAGCAGCTTACAGTCGAGGGGCGCAGGGGGCTATGGCTACACCTTC
CASSLQSRGAGGYGYTF
>TRBJ2-4|TRBV4-3|-|TRBD1
TGCGCCAGCAGCCAAGACCGGGACAGGAGGTACATTCAGTACTTC
CASSQDRDRRYIQYF
>TRBJ1-2|TRBV28|-|-
TGTGCCAGCAGTCGCAGGGAAGACGGCTACACCTTC
CASSRREDGYTF
>TRBJ1-6|TRBV4-1|once|-
TGCGCCAGCGCTTCATTTGGACCGAGTAATTCACCCCTCCACTTT
CASASFGPSNSPLHF
>TRBJ2-3|TRBV2|-|TRBD1
TGTGCCAGCAGGCGGACAGGGCTTTACCCAGATACGCAGTATTTT
CASRRTGLYPDTQYF
>TRBJ2-7|TRBV13|-|-
TGTGCCAGCAGCTCGGGTTTGGTAATCTCCTACGAGCAGTACTTC
CASSSGLVISYEQYF
>TRBJ2-7|TRBV7-9|-|TRBD2
TGTGCCAGCAGCTCAGACGACCCAGGACTAGCGGGTCGCTACGAGCAGTACTTC
CASSSDDPGLAGRYEQYF
>TRBJ2-7|TRBV7-9|-|-
TGTGCCAGCAGCACCCGACAGGACGAGCAGTACTTC
CASSTRQDEQYF
>TRBJ2-7|TRBV6-6|once|-
TGTGCCAGCAGTTATGGCGGGTTCACCTACGAGCAGTACTTC
CASSYGGFTYEQYF
>TRBJ2-5|TRBV19|-|-
TGTGCCAGTAATAAACTGGGAGGGGGCAGAGAGACCCAGTACTTC
CASNKLGGGRETQYF
>TRBJ2-2|TRBV7-2|-|-
TGTGCCAGCAGCCCTCGCCCTCCGAGCACCGGGGAGCTGTTTTTT
CASSPRPPSTGELFF
>TRBJ2-1|TRBV28|-|TRBD2
TGTGCCAGCAGTTTCCCTGGGACTAGCCTCTACAATGAGCAGTTCTTC
CASSFPGTSLYNEQFF
>TRBJ2-7|TRBV5-1|-|-
TGCGCCAGCAGCTTGGGAGGGGGTCTATCCTACGAGCAGTACTTC
CASSLGGGLSYEQYF
>TRBJ2-1|TRBV15|-|-
TGTGCCACCAGCAGGACTGTGAATGAGCAGTTCTTC
CATSRTVNEQFF
>TRBJ2-7|TRBV7-2|-|TRBD1
TGTGCCAGCGGGAAGGACAGGGGGGGTTCAGCCGAGCAGTACTTC
CASGKDRGGSAEQYF
>TRBJ1-2|TRBV7-8|-|TRBD1
TGTGCCAGCAGCTCGGGGACAGGGGGCGCCTATGGCTACACCTTC
CASSSGTGGAYGYTF
>TRBJ2-2|TRBV6-2/TRBV6-3|-|-
TGTGCCAGCAGTTGGGACATCGTGACCGGGGAGCTGTTTTTT
CASSWDIVTGELFF
>TRBJ2-7|TRBV18|-|-
TGTGCCAGCTCCCCAGGACGGAACTACGAGCAGTACTTC
CASSPGRNYEQYF
>TRBJ2-3|TRBV6-1|-|-
TGTGCCAGCAGTGAAGTTTGGGGGGGGCGAACAGATACGCAGTATTTT
CASSEVWGGRTDTQYF
>TRBJ1-2|TRBV28|-|-
TGTGCCAGCAGTTTCCAGGGTTTCCGGTATGGCTACACCTTC
CASSFQGFRYGYTF
>TRBJ2-1|TRBV20-1|-|-
TGCAGTGCGCCGGACAACAATGAGCAGTTCTTC
CSAPDNNEQFF
>TRBJ1-1|TRBV6-5|-|-
TGTGCCAGCAGTCTAGACAGCCTAGGAGCTGAAGCTTTCTTT
CASSLDSLGAEAFF
>TRBJ2-3|TRBV9|once|-
TGTGCCAGCAGCGTAGAGGCAGGCTACACAGATACGCAGTATTTT
CASSVEAGYTDTQYF
>TRBJ2-7|TRBV7-9|-|-
TGTGCCAGCAGCGGGGACGCCTACGAGCAGTACTTC
CASSGDAYEQYF
>TRBJ2-7|TRBV28|-|-
TGTGCCAGCAGTTTAACCCCAGTTTACGAGCAGTACTTC
CASSLTPVYEQYF
>TRBJ2-7|TRBV7-2|-|TRBD2
TGTGCCAGCCGGCTTGGACTAGCTAACTACGAGCAGTACTTC
CASRLGLANYEQYF
>TRBJ1-1|TRBV2|-|TRBD1
TGTGCCAGCAGTGGGACAGGTGAAGCTTTCTTT
CASSGTGEAFF
>TRBJ2-7|TRBV29-1|-|-
TGCAGCGTTCTGACAACTACCTCCTACGAGCAGTACTTC
CSVLTTTSYEQYF
>TRBJ2-5|TRBV18|-|-
TGTGCCAGCTCACTCGAGGAGACCCAGTACTTC
CASSLEETQYF
>TRBJ2-1|TRBV28|-|TRBD1
TGTGCCAGCAGTACGGGACAGGGCTACAATGAGCAGTTCTTC
CASSTGQGYNEQFF
>TRBJ1-5|TRBV2|-|TRBD1
TGTGCCAGCAGCCAGGATCAGGGGGTTTGGCAGCCCCAGCATTTT
CASSQDQGVWQPQHF
>TRBJ2-3|TRBV28|-|TRBD1
TGTGCCACCGAGGGCAGGGGGCGCGATACGCAGTATTTT
CATEGRGRDTQYF